A single sample is the source of the 11 T cell receptor beta chains below, sequenced in a study of T cell responses to AZD1222 COVID-19 vaccine. This table comes from immunoSEQ multiplex PCR, and its TCRdb copy is limited to in-frame clones, with some not included. The table records some 120,000 clones, around 87% of them present only once. This specimen was peripheral blood, taken on day 0 of AZD1222 vaccination. These TCRs come from an adult in good health.

The V call is TRBV7-9, the J call TRBJ2-6, with a weak D call TRBD1 (6 bases). The CDR3 covers 14 residues. Per the germline V gene, CDR1 is SEHNR and CDR2 is FQNEAQ (reference sequence). V lost 8 bases and J 1 base, leaving 9 bases between the germline ends. The CDR3 is CASPQGSGANVLTF. CDR3 nucleotides: TGTGCCAGCCCCCAGGGGTCTGGGGCCAACGTCCTGACTTTC.

The CDR3 spells CASSYGATAHTDTQYF. CDR3 in DNA: TGTGCCAGCAGTTACGGGGCGACGGCCCACACAGATACGCAGTATTTT. The chain joins TRBV6-2 or TRBV6-3 to TRBJ2-3, with D perhaps matching TRBD1 (5 bases). V lost 2 bases, J lost 2 bases, and 14 bases lay in between. Per the germline V gene, CDR1 is MNHEY and CDR2 is SVGEGT. There are 16 residues in the CDR3.

The chain couples TRBV5-4 to TRBJ2-1, with 7 bases identical to TRBD2. Per the germline V gene, CDR1 is SGHNT and CDR2 is YYREEE (reference sequence). This CDR3 contains 12 residues. V was pared by 0 bases and J by 15 bases, with 6 bases of the junction left unmatched. This CDR3 reads CASSLVSGQWFF. CDR3 in DNA: TGTGCCAGCAGCTTGGTTAGCGGGCAGTGGTTCTTC.

The chain links TRBV2 to TRBJ2-7, with 7 bases lining up with TRBD1. This CDR3 comprises 16 residues. Germline CDR1 is SNHLY and CDR2 is FYNNEI. J lost 2 bases, V lost 8 bases, and 15 bases had no gene match. The CDR3 coding sequence is TGTGCCAGCCTTATGCGACAGGGAAGCAATCCCTACGAGCAGTACTTC. Protein sequence: CASLMRQGSNPYEQYF.

The J gene is TRBJ1-5, the V gene TRBV6-5; D is perhaps TRBD1 (6 bases). This CDR3 region has 14 residues. V lost 6 bases to trimming and J lost 7 bases, with 16 bases between them. CDR1 and CDR2 from the germline V gene are MNHEY and SVGAGI. The CDR3 nucleotides are TGTGCCAGCAGCAATGACAGGCCGGGGCAGCCCCAGCATTTT. Protein product: CASSNDRPGQPQHF.

This chain connects TRBV4-2 to TRBJ2-1, with 8 positions matching TRBD2. The V gene end was trimmed by 1 base and the J gene end by 0 bases; junction bases not matched to a gene: 5. CDR1 is LGHNA, CDR2 YNFKEQ, per germline. The CDR3 contains 17 residues. CDR3 loop: CASSQGVSGTSYNEQFF. CDR3 in DNA: TGTGCCAGCAGCCAAGGGGTTAGCGGGACCTCCTACAATGAGCAGTTCTTC.

The V and J genes are TRBV10-3 and TRBJ2-1; D not certain. This CDR3 is 14 amino acids long. Trimming took off 6 bases at V and 1 base at J, with 10 bases between the two ends. Germline lookup yields CDR1 ENHRY and CDR2 SYGVKD. The CDR3 region has the DNA TGTGCCATCAGCGCCGGAGTGTCCTACAATGAGCAGTTCTTC. Amino acid sequence: CAISAGVSYNEQFF.

As concerns this clone: The likely explanation is a read error, given a far larger clone one base away. The sample holds other DNA sequences that translate to the same CDR3. This chain links TRBV7-9 with TRBJ2-7; unclear D gene. Germline V gene lookup returns CDR1 SEHNR and CDR2 FQNEAQ (reference sequence). Between the trimmed V and J ends, which lost 3 bases and 3 bases, there was a span of 9 bases. This CDR3 is built from 13 residues. The CDR3 loop reads CASSFGGSYEQYF. The CDR3 region has the DNA TGTGCCAGCAGCTTCGGCGGTAGCTACGAGCAGTACTTC.

In nucleotides, the CDR3 is TGTGCCAGTAGTATGGGTGGAGGGAGGACAGATACGCAGTATTTT. Protein: CASSMGGGRTDTQYF. The V call is TRBV19, the J call TRBJ2-3, with a tentative D call TRBD2 (6 bases). Germline-derived CDR1 and CDR2 are LNHDA and SQIVND (reference sequence). CDR3 length: 15 residues. V shed 3 bases and J shed 3 bases, with 13 bases lying between them.

The rearrangement links TRBV12-3 or TRBV12-4 to TRBJ2-7; no reliable D call. The CDR3 runs 11 residues. Trimming took 2 bases from V and 7 from J, leaving 6 bases between them. The CDR3 coding sequence is TGTGCCAGCAGTTTATTCCAGGAGCAGTACTTC. Translated: CASSLFQEQYF.

V usage is TRBV28 and J usage is TRBJ2-7; TRBD2 matches 9 bases. CDR1 and CDR2 (germline): MDHEN, SYDVKM. The CDR3 contains 14 residues. The V segment lost 6 bases and the J segment 4 bases; nucleotides outside the gene matches: 7. The CDR3 here is CASRFSGSGYEQYF. In DNA, the CDR3 is TGTGCCAGCAGGTTTAGCGGGAGTGGATACGAGCAGTACTTC.